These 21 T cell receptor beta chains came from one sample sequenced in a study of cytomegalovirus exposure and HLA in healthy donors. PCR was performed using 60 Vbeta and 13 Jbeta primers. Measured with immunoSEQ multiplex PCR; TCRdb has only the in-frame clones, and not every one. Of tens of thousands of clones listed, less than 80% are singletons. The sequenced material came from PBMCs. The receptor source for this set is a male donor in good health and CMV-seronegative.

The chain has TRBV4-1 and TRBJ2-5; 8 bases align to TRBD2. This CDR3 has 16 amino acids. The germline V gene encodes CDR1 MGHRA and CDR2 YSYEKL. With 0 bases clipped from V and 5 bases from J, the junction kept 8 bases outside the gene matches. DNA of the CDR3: TGCGCCAGCAGCCAAGAAGAACGGGGGGGCGGGGAGACCCAGTACTTC. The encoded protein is CASSQEERGGGETQYF.

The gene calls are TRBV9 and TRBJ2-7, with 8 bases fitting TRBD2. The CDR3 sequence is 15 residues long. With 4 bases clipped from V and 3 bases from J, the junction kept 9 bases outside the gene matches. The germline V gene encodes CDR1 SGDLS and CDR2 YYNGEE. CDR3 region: CASSPRGSGDYEQYF. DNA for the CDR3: TGTGCCAGCAGCCCCCGTGGTAGCGGGGACTACGAGCAGTACTTC.

The CDR3 spells CAISGGQGNTGELFF. The CDR3 DNA follows: TGTGCCATCAGTGGGGGACAGGGGAACACCGGGGAGCTGTTTTTT. The chain links TRBV10-3 to TRBJ2-2, with 9 bases fitting TRBD1. Germline V CDR1 and CDR2: ENHRY, SYGVKD. V shed 4 bases and J 1 base; nucleotides not matched to a gene: 1. This CDR3 region has 15 residues.

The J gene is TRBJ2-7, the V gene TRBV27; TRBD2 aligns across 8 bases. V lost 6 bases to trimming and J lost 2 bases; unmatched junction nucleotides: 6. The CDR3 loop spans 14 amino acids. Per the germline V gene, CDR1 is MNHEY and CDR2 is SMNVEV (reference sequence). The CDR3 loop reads CASRDRTSPYEQYF. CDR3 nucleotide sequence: TGTGCCAGCAGAGATCGGACTAGCCCCTACGAGCAGTACTTC.

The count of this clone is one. CDR3 sequence (DNA): TGTGCCAGCAGTTACTCACAGGGGTTGAACTATGGCTACACCTTC. Translating it yields CASSYSQGLNYGYTF. The chain joins TRBV6-6 to TRBJ1-2; 7 positions match TRBD1. The ends lost 0 bases at V and 2 bases at J; junction bases unmatched: 3. The CDR3 has 15 amino acids. The germline V gene encodes CDR1 MNHNY and CDR2 SVGAGI (reference sequence).

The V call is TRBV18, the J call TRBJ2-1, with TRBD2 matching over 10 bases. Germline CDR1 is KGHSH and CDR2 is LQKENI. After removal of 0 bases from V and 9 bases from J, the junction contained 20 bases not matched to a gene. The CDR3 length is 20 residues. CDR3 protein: CASSPPPLGLASSFPSEQFF. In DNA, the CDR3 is TGTGCCAGCTCACCACCTCCCTTGGGACTAGCGTCGTCATTTCCCAGTGAGCAGTTCTTC.

As DNA, the CDR3 is TGTGCCAGCACCGGGGTAGGCGAGCAGTACTTC. The encoded protein is CASTGVGEQYF. The gene calls are TRBV2 and TRBJ2-7; perhaps TRBD2 as D (5 bases). This CDR3 is built from 11 residues. V gave up 7 bases and J gave up 6 bases, with 10 bases separating them. CDR1 and CDR2 from the germline V gene are SNHLY and FYNNEI. The full variable domain, completed using reference TRBV2 and TRBJ2-7, is EPEVTQTPSHQVTQMGQEVILRCVPISNHLYFYWYRQILGQKVEFLVSFYNNEISEKSEIFDDQFSVERPDGSNFTLKIRSTKLEDSAMYFCASTGVGEQYFGPGTRLTVT.

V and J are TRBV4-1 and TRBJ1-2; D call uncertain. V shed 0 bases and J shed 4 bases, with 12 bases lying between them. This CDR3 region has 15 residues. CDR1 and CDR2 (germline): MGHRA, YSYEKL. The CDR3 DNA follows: TGCGCCAGCAGCCAAGATGGTTCACTTCCCTATGGCTACACCTTC. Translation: CASSQDGSLPYGYTF.

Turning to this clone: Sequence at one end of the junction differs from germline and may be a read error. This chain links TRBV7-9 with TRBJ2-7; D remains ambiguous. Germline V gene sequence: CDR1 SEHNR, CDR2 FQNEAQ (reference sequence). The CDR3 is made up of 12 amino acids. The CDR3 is CSSSRQAYEQYF. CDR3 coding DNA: TGTTCCAGCAGCCGGCAGGCCTACGAGCAGTACTTC.

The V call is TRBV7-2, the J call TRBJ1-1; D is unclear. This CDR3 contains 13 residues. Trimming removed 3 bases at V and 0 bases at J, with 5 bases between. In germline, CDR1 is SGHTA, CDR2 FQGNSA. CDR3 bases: TGTGCCAGCAGCTTCGGGATGAACACTGAAGCTTTCTTT. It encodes CASSFGMNTEAFF.

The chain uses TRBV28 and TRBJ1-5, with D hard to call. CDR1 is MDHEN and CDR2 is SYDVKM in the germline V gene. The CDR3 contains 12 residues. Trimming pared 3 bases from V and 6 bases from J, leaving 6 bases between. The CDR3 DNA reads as TGTGCCAGCAGTTTTATGAGTCAGCCCCAGCATTTT. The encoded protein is CASSFMSQPQHF.

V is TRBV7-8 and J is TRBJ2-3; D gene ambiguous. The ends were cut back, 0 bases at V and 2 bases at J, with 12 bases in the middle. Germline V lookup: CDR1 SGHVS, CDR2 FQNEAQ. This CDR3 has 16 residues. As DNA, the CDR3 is TGTGCCAGCAGCTTAGCTACCCCAGATGACACAGATACGCAGTATTTT. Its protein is CASSLATPDDTDTQYF.

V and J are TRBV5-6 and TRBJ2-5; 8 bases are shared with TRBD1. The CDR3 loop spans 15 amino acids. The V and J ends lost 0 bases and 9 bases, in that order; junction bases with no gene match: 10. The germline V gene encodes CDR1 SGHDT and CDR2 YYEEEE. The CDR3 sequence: CASSLVGDRLGSQYF. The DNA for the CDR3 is TGTGCCAGCAGCTTGGTCGGGGACAGGCTAGGGTCCCAGTACTTC.

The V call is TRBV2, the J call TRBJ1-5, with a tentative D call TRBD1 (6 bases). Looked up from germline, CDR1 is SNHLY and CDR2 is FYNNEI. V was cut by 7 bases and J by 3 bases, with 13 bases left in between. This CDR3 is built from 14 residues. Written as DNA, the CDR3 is TGTGCCAGCAACAGGGAAGTGTACAATCAGCCCCAGCATTTT. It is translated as CASNREVYNQPQHF.

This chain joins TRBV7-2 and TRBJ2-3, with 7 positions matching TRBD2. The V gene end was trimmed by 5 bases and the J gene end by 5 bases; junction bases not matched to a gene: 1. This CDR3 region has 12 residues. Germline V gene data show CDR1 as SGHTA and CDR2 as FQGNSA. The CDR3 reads CASSPGGDTQYF. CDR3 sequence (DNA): TGTGCCAGCAGCCCGGGGGGAGATACGCAGTATTTT.

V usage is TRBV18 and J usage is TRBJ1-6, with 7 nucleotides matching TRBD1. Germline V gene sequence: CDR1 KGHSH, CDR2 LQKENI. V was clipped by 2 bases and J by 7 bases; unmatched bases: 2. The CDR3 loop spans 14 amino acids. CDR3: CASSPMDRNSPLHF. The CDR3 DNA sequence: TGTGCCAGCTCACCAATGGACAGGAATTCACCCCTCCACTTT.

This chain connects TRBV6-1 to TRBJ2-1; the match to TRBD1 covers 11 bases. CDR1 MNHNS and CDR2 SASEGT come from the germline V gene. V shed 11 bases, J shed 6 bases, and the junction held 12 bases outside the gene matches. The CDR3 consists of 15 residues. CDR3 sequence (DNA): TGTGCCGGCTCTGATTCGGGACAGGGGGGCAATGAGCAGTTCTTC. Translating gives CAGSDSGQGGNEQFF.

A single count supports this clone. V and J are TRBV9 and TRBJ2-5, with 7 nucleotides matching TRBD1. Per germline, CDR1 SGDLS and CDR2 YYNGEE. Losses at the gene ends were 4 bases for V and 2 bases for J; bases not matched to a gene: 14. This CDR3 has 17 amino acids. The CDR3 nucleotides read TGTGCCAGCAGCCCCAAACCCGGGACAGCCTTTCAAGAGACCCAGTACTTC. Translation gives CASSPKPGTAFQETQYF.

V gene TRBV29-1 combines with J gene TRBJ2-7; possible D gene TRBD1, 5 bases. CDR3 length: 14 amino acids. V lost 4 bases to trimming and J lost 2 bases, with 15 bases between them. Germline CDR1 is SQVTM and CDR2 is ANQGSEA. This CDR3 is CSVGHQGSPYEQYF. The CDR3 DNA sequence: TGCAGCGTTGGCCATCAGGGATCCCCCTACGAGCAGTACTTC.

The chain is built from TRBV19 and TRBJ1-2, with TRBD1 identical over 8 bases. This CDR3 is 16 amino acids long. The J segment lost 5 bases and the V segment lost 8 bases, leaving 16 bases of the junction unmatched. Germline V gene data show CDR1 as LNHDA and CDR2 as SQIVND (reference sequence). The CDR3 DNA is TGTGCCAGTGCAGGGGGCGCATTCTCCAGCCGATATGGCTACACCTTC. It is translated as CASAGGAFSSRYGYTF.

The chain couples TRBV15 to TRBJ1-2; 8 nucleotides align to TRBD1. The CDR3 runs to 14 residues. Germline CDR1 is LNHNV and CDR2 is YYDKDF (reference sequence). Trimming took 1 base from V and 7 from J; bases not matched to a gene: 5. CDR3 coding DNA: TGTGCCACCAGCAGAGCGGACAGGGCCCCTGGCTACACCTTC. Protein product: CATSRADRAPGYTF.